These 14 T cell receptor gamma chains were sequenced from one sample in a study of γδ T cells in repeated Plasmodium falciparum infection. Gammadelta T cells were flow-sorted from PBMC into Vgamma9/Vdelta2+ and Vdelta2-negative populations for bulk analysis. TCRdb called clones anew from the multiplex PCR reads with CATT. The sample has approximately 32,000 gamma-chain clones, over 1.1% seen once. The sequencing input was gamma-delta T cells from blood. The receptor source for this set is a pool of human donors (malaria-infected and uninfected, not separated).

This clone was counted only a few times. Translating this DNA gives a protein that differs at residue 7 from the TCRdb one, which belongs to a much larger clone; a read error is likely, and the protein shown is this translation. The chain is built from TRGV9 and TRGJP2. TCRdb records no J gene; here it was assigned by comparing the DNA to germline. Germline CDR1 is GITISATS and CDR2 is ISYDGTV (reference sequence). V lost 6 bases and J lost 8; bases outside the gene matches: 9. The CDR3 totals 13 residues. The CDR3 spells CALWRRRDWIKTF. CDR3 nucleotide sequence: TGTGCCTTGTGGAGGAGGAGAGATTGGATCAAGACGTTT.

The sample holds many counts of this clone. The protein held in TCRdb is that of a much larger clone and does not match this DNA's translation at residue 3, likely because of a read error; the protein shown is translated from the DNA. In the same sample, other DNA sequences code for this CDR3. The chain has TRGV9 and TRGJ1 or TRGJ2. The J gene, not given by TCRdb, was assigned here from a germline match of the nucleotide sequence. The CDR3 is 14 residues long. The germline CDR1 and CDR2 sequences are GITISATS and ISYDGTV (reference sequence). The CDR3 DNA reads as TGTGCCTCGTGGGAGGTGCAGGCTTATTATAAGAAACTCTTT. Encoded protein: CASWEVQAYYKKLF.

On this clone itself: A read error likely explains why the TCRdb protein, taken from a much larger clone, differs from this DNA's translation at residue 10; the protein shown is translated from the DNA. V gene TRGV5 combines with J gene TRGJ1 or TRGJ2. TCRdb lists no J gene, so it was determined here by aligning the DNA to germline. CDR1 and CDR2 (germline): VINAFY, YDVSNSKD. The CDR3 extends over 14 amino acids. J was trimmed by 8 bases and V by 0 bases; bases with no gene match: 10. Here the CDR3 reads CATWDRPGPHKKLF. DNA of the CDR3: TGTGCCACCTGGGACAGGCCTGGACCCCATAAGAAACTCTTT.

This clone was recorded at least ten times. A read error likely explains why the TCRdb protein, taken from a much larger clone, differs from this DNA's translation at residue 8; the protein shown is translated from the DNA. CDR3: CALWETQGLGKKIKVF. Written as DNA, the CDR3 is TGTGCCTTGTGGGAGACCCAAGGGTTGGGCAAAAAAATCAAGGTATTT. The chain joins TRGV9 to TRGJP. The J gene is absent in TCRdb and was assigned here via DNA matching to germline. CDR1 is GITISATS, CDR2 ISYDGTV, per germline (reference sequence). The CDR3 extends over 16 amino acids.

There are a few counts of this clone. This DNA translates differently at residue 15 from the TCRdb protein, which is that of a much larger clone; a read error is likely, and the protein shown is the DNA's own translation. The rearrangement joins TRGV9 to TRGJP. As TCRdb names no J gene, one was assigned here on the basis of a DNA match to germline. CDR1 GITISATS and CDR2 ISYDGTV come from the germline V gene (reference sequence). This CDR3 comprises 20 residues. This CDR3 reads CALWEVQGFGLELGEKIKVF. The CDR3 nucleotides are TGTGCCTTGTGGGAGGTGCAGGGGTTTGGTCTAGAGTTGGGCGAAAAAATCAAGGTATTT.

About this clone itself: A far larger clone is a single base away, which makes a read error likely. In the same sample, other DNA sequences code for this CDR3. CDR3 nucleotides: TGTGCCACCTGGGATGTGGAAGTCGGAAGGCGGAAACTCTTC. Translated: CATWDVEVGRRKLF. TRGV4 is the V gene, and the J gene was not called. The germline gives CDR1 EGSTGY, CDR2 YDSYTSSV. CDR3 size: 14 residues.

This clone was seen a handful of times. This likely came from a read error, as a far larger clone is one base away. The sample carries other DNA sequences with the same CDR3. The V gene reported is TRGV9; the J gene is uncalled. The length of the CDR3 is 17 residues. Per the germline V gene, CDR1 is GITISATS and CDR2 is ISYDGTV (reference sequence). CDR3 residues: CALWEPIQELGKKIKVF. The CDR3 DNA follows: TGTGCCTTGTGGGAGCCTATACAAGAGTTGGGCAAAAAAATCAAGGTGTTT.

A note on this clone: TCRdb attributes to this sequence the protein of a much larger clone, which differs from the DNA translation at residue 4; a read error is likely, and the protein displayed is translated from the DNA. J is TRGJP and V is TRGV9. No J segment appears in TCRdb, so it was assigned here by matching the sequence to germline. Germline assignment: CDR1 GITISATS and CDR2 ISYDGTV (reference sequence). The CDR3 runs to 18 residues. The CDR3 here is CALREVGGQELGKKIKVF. For the CDR3, the DNA is TGTGCCTTGCGGGAGGTTGGGGGGCAAGAGTTGGGCAAAAAAATCAAGGTATTT.

This clone was recorded many times. The protein TCRdb gives is from a much larger clone and does not agree with this DNA's translation at residue 6, likely a read error; the protein shown here comes from the DNA. The chain carries TRGV8 and TRGJ1 or TRGJ2. Because TCRdb records no J gene, it was assigned here through a match of the DNA to germline. Per the germline V gene, CDR1 is VENAVY and CDR2 is YDSYNSRV. Germline trimming cut 3 bases from V and 11 bases from J; bases unmatched to any gene: 7. The CDR3 is 11 residues long. CDR3 sequence (DNA): TGTGCCACCTGGGATTGGCACGAGAAACTCTTT. This sequence encodes CATWDWHEKLF.

In the case of this clone: This likely came from a read error, as a far larger clone is one base away. Other DNA sequences from this sample encode an identical CDR3 as well. V and J are TRGV2 and TRGJ1 or TRGJ2. TCRdb carries no J gene annotation; the J gene was assigned here by matching the DNA with germline. CDR1 is EGSNGY and CDR2 is YDSYNSKV in the germline V gene. The CDR3 spans 13 residues. The CDR3 reads CATWDCRYYKKLF. CDR3 DNA sequence: TGTGCCACCTGGGACTGTCGATATTACAAGAAACTCTTT.

This clone was observed many times. This DNA's translation and the protein TCRdb lists, from a much larger clone, do not match at residue 3, likely due to a read error; the protein shown is translated from the DNA. The chain is built from TRGV9 and TRGJP. Germline matching of the DNA provided the J gene here, since TCRdb leaves it blank. Germline V gives CDR1 GITISATS, CDR2 ISYDGTV (reference sequence). This CDR3 spans 17 amino acids. The CDR3 DNA is TGTGCCTCGTGGGAGGGGACCCAAGAGTTGGGCAAAAAAATCAAGGTATTT. It specifies CASWEGTQELGKKIKVF.

This clone was found many times. This likely reflects a read error, since a far larger clone is one base away. Other DNA sequences in this specimen translate into the identical CDR3. The CDR3 reads CALWTEELGKKIKVF. DNA of the CDR3: TGTGCCTTGTGGACAGAAGAGTTGGGCAAAAAAATCAAGGTGTTT. There is no J gene call, but TRGV9 is given as the V gene. The length of the CDR3 is 15 residues. Germline V lookup: CDR1 GITISATS, CDR2 ISYDGTV (reference sequence).

This clone was found many times. TCRdb records a much larger clone's protein for this DNA, with a difference at residue 9 that likely arises from a read error; the protein given is the translation of the DNA. This chain joins TRGV9 and TRGJP1. Germline V gene sequence: CDR1 GITISATS, CDR2 ISYDGTV (reference sequence). This CDR3 spans 15 amino acids. For the CDR3, the DNA is TGTGCCTTGTGGGAGGCCTATACCGCTGGTTGGTTCAAGATATTT. Encoded protein: CALWEAYTAGWFKIF.

This clone was picked up a small number of times. The translation of this DNA and the TCRdb protein of a much larger clone differ at residue 9, probably owing to a read error; the protein shown here is translated from the DNA. The V and J genes are TRGV3 and TRGJ1 or TRGJ2. Since TCRdb gives no J gene, matching the DNA to germline was used here to assign it. There are 14 residues in the CDR3. J was trimmed by 5 bases and V by 0 bases; bases with no gene match: 7. The germline CDR1 and CDR2 sequences are VTNTFY and YDVSTARD (reference sequence). The CDR3 DNA follows: TGTGCCACCTGGGACAGGCCGGGGCATTATAAGAAACTCTTT. Translating gives CATWDRPGHYKKLF.